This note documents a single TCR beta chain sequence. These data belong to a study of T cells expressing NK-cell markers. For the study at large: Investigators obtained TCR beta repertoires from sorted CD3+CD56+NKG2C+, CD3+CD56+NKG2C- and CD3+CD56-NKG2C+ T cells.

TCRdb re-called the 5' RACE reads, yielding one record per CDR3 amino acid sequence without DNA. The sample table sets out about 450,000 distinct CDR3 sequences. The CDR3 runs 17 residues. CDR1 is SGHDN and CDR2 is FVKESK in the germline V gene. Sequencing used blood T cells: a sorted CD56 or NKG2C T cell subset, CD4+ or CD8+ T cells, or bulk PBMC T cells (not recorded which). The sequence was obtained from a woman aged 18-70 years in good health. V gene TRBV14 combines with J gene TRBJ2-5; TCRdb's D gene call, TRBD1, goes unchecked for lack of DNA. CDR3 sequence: CASSQDSWGQGQETQYF.